The entry below describes one TCR beta chain. The data were taken from a study of control samples from healthy donors and cancer patients. The protocol was immunoSEQ multiplex PCR, while the TCRdb copy is restricted to in-frame clones and leaves out a portion. The repertoire holds about 120,000 clones, with 91% as singletons. CDR1 SGHDN and CDR2 FVKESK come from the germline V gene. V was pared by 4 bases and J by 5 bases, with 16 bases between. This CDR3 comprises 15 residues. The sequence was obtained from a young woman in good health. The chain employs TRBV14 and TRBJ2-3; no clear D gene. The source material was blood. The CDR3 region has the DNA TGTGCCAGCAGCCGTATCAGCGAGGTAGGAGATACGCAGTATTTT. As protein: CASSRISEVGDTQYF.